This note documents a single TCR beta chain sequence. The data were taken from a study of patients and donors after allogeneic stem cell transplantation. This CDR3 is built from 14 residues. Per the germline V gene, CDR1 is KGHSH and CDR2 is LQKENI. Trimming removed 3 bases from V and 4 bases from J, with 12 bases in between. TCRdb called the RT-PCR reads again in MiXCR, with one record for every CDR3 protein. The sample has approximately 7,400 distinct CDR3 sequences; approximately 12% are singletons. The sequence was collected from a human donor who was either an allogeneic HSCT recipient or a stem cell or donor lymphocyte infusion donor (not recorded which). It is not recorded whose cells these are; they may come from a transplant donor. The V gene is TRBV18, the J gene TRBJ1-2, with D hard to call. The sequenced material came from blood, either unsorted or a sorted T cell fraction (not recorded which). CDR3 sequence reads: CASSPEVNFYGYTF. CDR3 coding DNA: TGTGCCAGCTCACCCGAGGTGAACTTCTATGGCTACACCTTC. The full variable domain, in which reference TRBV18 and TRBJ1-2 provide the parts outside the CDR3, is NAGVMQNPRHLVRRRGQEARLRCSPMKGHSHVYWYRQLPEEGLKFMVYLQKENIIDESGMPKERFSAEFPKEGPSILRIQQVVRGDSAAYFCASSPEVNFYGYTFGSGTRLTVV.